The 23 T cell receptor beta chains below were found in one sample sequenced in a study of blood T cell repertoires in COVID-19. Clones were sequenced by immunoSEQ multiplex PCR, and TCRdb holds only the in-frame ones, with some missing. The sample yields about 270,000 clones, 91% seen once. Input material: PBMCs or T cells enriched from blood (not recorded which). The receptors shown here come from a man in his forties who had been exposed to COVID-19.

This clone is a singleton in its sample. This chain uses TRBV6-5 with TRBJ1-2; 9 nucleotides match TRBD1. The CDR3 is 15 residues long. The junction had 6 bases not matched to a gene; V was cut back by 2 bases and J by 5 bases. Germline V gene sequence: CDR1 MNHEY, CDR2 SVGAGI. The CDR3 sequence: CASSYQDRGGYGYTF. The CDR3 bases are TGTGCCAGCAGTTACCAGGACAGGGGCGGGTATGGCTACACCTTC.

As DNA, the CDR3 is TGTGCCAGCAGTTCAGGGGAACACACTGAAGCTTTCTTT. Protein sequence: CASSSGEHTEAFF. This chain connects TRBV6-4 to TRBJ1-1, with D tentatively TRBD1 (6 bases). There are 13 residues in the CDR3. CDR1 is MRHNA, CDR2 SNTAGT, per germline. Between the trimmed V and J ends, which lost 5 bases and 3 bases, there was a span of 10 bases.

The V gene is TRBV28, the J gene TRBJ2-3; 12 bases are shared with TRBD2. V lost 5 bases, J lost 0 bases, and 12 bases stayed unmatched. The germline V gene has CDR1 MDHEN and CDR2 SYDVKM. This CDR3 is built from 19 residues. The CDR3 loop reads CASSPPPTSGRLSTDTQYF. In DNA, the CDR3 is TGTGCCAGCAGTCCCCCGCCGACTAGCGGGAGACTTAGCACAGATACGCAGTATTTT.

The chain joins TRBV19 to TRBJ2-2; a possible D gene is TRBD2 (6 bases). Germline CDR1 is LNHDA and CDR2 is SQIVND (reference sequence). The CDR3 loop spans 14 amino acids. V was shortened by 10 bases and J by 6 bases, with 18 bases between the two germline ends. The CDR3 DNA sequence: TGTGCCACCGGGACTCCTGGGGCAGCCGGGGAGCTGTTTTTT. It yields the protein CATGTPGAAGELFF.

The chain links TRBV10-3 to TRBJ2-1; no clear D. The CDR3 has 15 residues. Trimming removed 4 bases at V and 0 bases at J, with 10 bases between. CDR1 ENHRY and CDR2 SYGVKD come from the germline V gene. CDR3 sequence: CAISGSPSSYNEQFF. For the CDR3, the DNA is TGTGCCATCAGTGGCTCGCCGAGCTCCTACAATGAGCAGTTCTTC.

This chain links TRBV18 with TRBJ2-5; D is possibly TRBD1 (6 bases). This CDR3 is built from 16 residues. V lost 2 bases and J lost 4, with 17 bases in between. Germline V gene sequence: CDR1 KGHSH, CDR2 LQKENI. This CDR3 reads CASSPSTRGMGETQYF. The DNA for the CDR3 is TGTGCCAGCTCACCAAGTACCAGGGGAATGGGAGAGACCCAGTACTTC.

V gene TRBV5-4 combines with J gene TRBJ2-2; weak D call: TRBD1 (5 bases). Trimming stripped 0 bases from V and 2 bases from J, with 8 bases between. The CDR3 extends over 15 amino acids. Germline assignment: CDR1 SGHNT and CDR2 YYREEE (reference sequence). In DNA form, the CDR3 reads TGTGCCAGCAGCTTGGGGCAGGGCAACACCGGGGAGCTGTTTTTT. It codes for CASSLGQGNTGELFF. The variable domain in full, completed from reference TRBV5-4 and TRBJ2-2, reads ETGVTQSPTHLIKTRGQQVTLRCSSQSGHNTVSWYQQALGQGPQFIFQYYREEENGRGNFPPRFSGLQFPNYSSELNVNALELDDSALYLCASSLGQGNTGELFFGEGSRLTVL.

The chain carries TRBV30 and TRBJ2-7, with TRBD1 as a possible D gene (5 bases). Per germline, CDR1 GTSNPN and CDR2 SVGIG (reference sequence). V lost 0 bases, J lost 3 bases, and 12 bases lay in between. This CDR3 has 14 residues. In DNA form, the CDR3 reads TGTGCCTGGAGTGTACAAAGGCAGGGCTACGAGCAGTACTTC. It translates to CAWSVQRQGYEQYF.

The chain couples TRBV2 to TRBJ2-7, with TRBD1 matching over 7 bases. The germline CDR1 and CDR2 sequences are SNHLY and FYNNEI. The CDR3 extends over 14 amino acids. Trimming removed 3 bases from V and 2 bases from J; junction bases left unmatched: 4. This chain's CDR3 is CASSDQGQTYEQYF. CDR3 DNA sequence: TGTGCCAGCAGTGATCAGGGACAGACCTACGAGCAGTACTTC.

J is TRBJ2-1 and V is TRBV7-6, with D perhaps matching TRBD2 (6 bases). The V end lost 4 bases, the J end lost 7 bases, and 14 bases lay between the germline ends. Germline CDR1 is SGHVS and CDR2 is FNYEAQ. This CDR3 is 14 amino acids long. This CDR3 is CASSSRGGLNEQFF. As DNA, the CDR3 is TGTGCCAGCAGCTCAAGAGGAGGGTTGAATGAGCAGTTCTTC. Filled out from reference TRBV7-6 and TRBJ2-1, the complete variable domain reads GAGVSQSPRYKVTKRGQDVALRCDPISGHVSLYWYRQALGQGPEFLTYFNYEAQQDKSGLPNDRFSAERPEGSISTLTIQRTEQRDSAMYRCASSSRGGLNEQFFGPGTRLTVL.

The chain is built from TRBV4-1 and TRBJ2-1; 9 bases align to TRBD2. Germline values: CDR1 MGHRA, CDR2 YSYEKL. The CDR3 runs 15 residues. The junction had 7 bases not matched to a gene; V was cut back by 3 bases and J by 7 bases. CDR3 in amino acids: CASSHNSGRLNEQFF. In nucleotides, the CDR3 is TGCGCCAGCAGCCACAACAGCGGGAGGTTAAATGAGCAGTTCTTC.

The table lists this clone with a count of one. V usage is TRBV7-9 and J usage is TRBJ2-7, with 8 bases identical to TRBD1. The CDR3 loop spans 14 amino acids. J was trimmed by 5 bases and V by 1 base; bases with no gene match: 4. Germline CDR1 reads SEHNR; CDR2 reads FQNEAQ (reference sequence). In DNA, the CDR3 is TGTGCCAGCAGCTTAGTTCCAGGGGGCCACGAGCAGTACTTC. It yields the protein CASSLVPGGHEQYF. The entire variable domain, with the rest obtained from reference TRBV7-9 and TRBJ2-7, is as follows: DTGVSQNPRHKITKRGQNVTFRCDPISEHNRLYWYRQTLGQGPEFLTYFQNEAQLEKSRLLSDRFSAERPKGSFSTLEIQRTEQGDSAMYLCASSLVPGGHEQYFGPGTRLTVT.

The gene calls are TRBV7-6 and TRBJ2-7, with TRBD1 identical over 9 bases. V lost 4 bases to trimming and J lost 6 bases; unmatched junction nucleotides: 13. In germline, CDR1 is SGHVS, CDR2 FNYEAQ. CDR3 length: 16 residues. CDR3 bases: TGTGCCAGCAGCTCAATCCTCGGGACAGGGTCTCGCGAGCAGTACTTC. It codes for CASSSILGTGSREQYF.

The chain links TRBV11-2 to TRBJ2-5, with D possibly being TRBD2 (5 bases). Germline CDR1 and CDR2: SGHAT and FQNNGV. V lost 5 bases and J 6 bases, leaving 19 bases between the germline ends. The CDR3 contains 15 residues. The CDR3 is CASSHDEGVEKTQYF. As DNA, the CDR3 is TGTGCCAGCAGCCACGACGAGGGAGTCGAGAAGACCCAGTACTTC. The full variable domain, with the rest looked up from reference TRBV11-2 and TRBJ2-5, is EAGVAQSPRYKIIEKRQSVAFWCNPISGHATLYWYQQILGQGPKLLIQFQNNGVVDDSQLPKDRFSAERLKGVDSTLKIQPAKLEDSAVYLCASSHDEGVEKTQYFGPGTRLLVL.

The V gene is TRBV28, the J gene TRBJ2-7; 10 nucleotides agree with TRBD2. Unmatched junction bases numbered 5, after V lost 5 bases and J lost 4 bases. The CDR3 is made up of 14 amino acids. From germline, CDR1 is MDHEN and CDR2 SYDVKM. CDR3 loop: CASSPSGSWYEQYF. The CDR3 nucleotides are TGTGCCAGCAGTCCTAGCGGGAGTTGGTACGAGCAGTACTTC.

This sequence joins TRBV7-2 and TRBJ1-2; no reliable D call. CDR3 size: 14 residues. Germline-derived CDR1 and CDR2 are SGHTA and FQGNSA. Trimming cost V 3 bases and J 1 base, with 9 bases left between them. The CDR3 sequence: CASSFREINYGYTF. CDR3 DNA sequence: TGTGCCAGCAGCTTTCGAGAAATTAACTATGGCTACACCTTC.

V and J are TRBV2 and TRBJ1-4; 7 nucleotides agree with TRBD1. Germline assignment: CDR1 SNHLY and CDR2 FYNNEI. The junction had 8 bases not matched to a gene; V was cut back by 5 bases and J by 8 bases. The CDR3 sequence is 14 residues long. CDR3 sequence reads: CASSPDREGEKLFF. The CDR3 nucleotides read TGTGCCAGCAGTCCAGACAGGGAAGGAGAAAAACTGTTTTTT. The variable domain in full, with the rest retrieved from reference TRBV2 and TRBJ1-4, is EPEVTQTPSHQVTQMGQEVILRCVPISNHLYFYWYRQILGQKVEFLVSFYNNEISEKSEIFDDQFSVERPDGSNFTLKIRSTKLEDSAMYFCASSPDREGEKLFFGSGTQLSVL.

The genes are TRBV19 and TRBJ1-6; no definite D call. Trimming removed 5 bases at V and 6 bases at J, with 11 bases between. The CDR3 contains 14 residues. Looked up from germline, CDR1 is LNHDA and CDR2 is SQIVND (reference sequence). The CDR3 bases are TGTGCCAGTAGTGAGACGCGGGGTAATTCACCCCTCCACTTT. Protein sequence: CASSETRGNSPLHF.

This chain connects TRBV9 to TRBJ2-3, with a weak D call TRBD1 (6 bases). Germline CDR1 reads SGDLS; CDR2 reads YYNGEE. This CDR3 comprises 15 residues. Trimming left V 0 bases short and J 1 base short, with 9 bases between. The CDR3 DNA sequence: TGTGCCAGCAGCGTAGATCCAGGGGGCACAGATACGCAGTATTTT. Protein product: CASSVDPGGTDTQYF. The variable domain in full, completed from reference TRBV9 and TRBJ2-3, reads DSGVTQTPKHLITATGQRVTLRCSPRSGDLSVYWYQQSLDQGLQFLIQYYNGEERAKGNILERFSAQQFPDLHSELNLSSLELGDSALYFCASSVDPGGTDTQYFGPGTRLTVL.

The chain couples TRBV6-5 to TRBJ2-7; D is perhaps TRBD2 (6 bases). CDR1 and CDR2 from the germline V gene are MNHEY and SVGAGI. This CDR3 comprises 16 residues. V shed 0 bases and J shed 0 bases, with 12 bases lying between them. The CDR3 sequence: CASSYSGTGSSYEQYF. CDR3 nucleotides: TGTGCCAGCAGTTACTCGGGAACCGGGAGCTCCTACGAGCAGTACTTC.

This CDR3 is CASSVPGLQETQYF. CDR3 sequence (DNA): TGTGCCAGCAGCGTCCCGGGACTTCAAGAGACCCAGTACTTC. This sequence joins TRBV7-8 and TRBJ2-5; D is perhaps TRBD2 (6 bases). The CDR3 sequence is 14 residues long. Trimming pared 5 bases from V and 2 bases from J, leaving 12 bases between. CDR1 SGHVS and CDR2 FQNEAQ come from the germline V gene.

The genes are TRBV9 and TRBJ1-1, with 7 positions matching TRBD1. This CDR3 is built from 15 residues. The germline V gene has CDR1 SGDLS and CDR2 YYNGEE. Trimming at V came to 2 bases and at J to 1 base, leaving 5 bases not matched to a gene. The CDR3 spells CASSVAGGENTEAFF. DNA of the CDR3: TGTGCCAGCAGCGTCGCAGGGGGTGAGAACACTGAAGCTTTCTTT.

This chain uses TRBV9 with TRBJ2-1; 11 bases fit TRBD2. This CDR3 is 16 amino acids long. Germline V gene lookup returns CDR1 SGDLS and CDR2 YYNGEE. The junction had 6 bases not matched to a gene; V was cut back by 0 bases and J by 7 bases. The CDR3 nucleotides are TGTGCCAGCAGCGTAGGAAGTTGGACTAGCGGGAATGAGCAGTTCTTC. As protein: CASSVGSWTSGNEQFF.